The present T cell receptor (beta chain) was sequenced within a study of T cell responses to AZD1222 COVID-19 vaccine. Study-wide results and limits: Nearly half of the spike-specific TCRs reportedly recognize variant regions that carry no mutations. Donors, mostly white British, included more females; clonal diversity was possibly underestimated. Only 5 or 6 people who got AZD1222 tested seropositive at baseline.

Here immunoSEQ multiplex PCR was the method, and the copy in TCRdb shows in-frame clones only, minus some. The sample contains 110,000 to 150,000 clones, about nine tenths of which appear only once. A word on this clone: As yet, its antigen is unknown.

This CDR3 spans 13 amino acids. Germline lookup yields CDR1 SQVTM and CDR2 ANQGSEA. The trim removed 5 bases at V and 7 bases at J, leaving 7 bases unmatched. This chain links TRBV29-1 with TRBJ2-7; 11 nucleotides line up with TRBD1. This specimen was peripheral blood, taken on day 0 of AZD1222 vaccination. The sequence was obtained from an adult in good health. The CDR3 DNA sequence: TGCAGCGTTTCCGGGACAGGGGGTTATGAGCAGTACTTC. Amino acid sequence: CSVSGTGGYEQYF.